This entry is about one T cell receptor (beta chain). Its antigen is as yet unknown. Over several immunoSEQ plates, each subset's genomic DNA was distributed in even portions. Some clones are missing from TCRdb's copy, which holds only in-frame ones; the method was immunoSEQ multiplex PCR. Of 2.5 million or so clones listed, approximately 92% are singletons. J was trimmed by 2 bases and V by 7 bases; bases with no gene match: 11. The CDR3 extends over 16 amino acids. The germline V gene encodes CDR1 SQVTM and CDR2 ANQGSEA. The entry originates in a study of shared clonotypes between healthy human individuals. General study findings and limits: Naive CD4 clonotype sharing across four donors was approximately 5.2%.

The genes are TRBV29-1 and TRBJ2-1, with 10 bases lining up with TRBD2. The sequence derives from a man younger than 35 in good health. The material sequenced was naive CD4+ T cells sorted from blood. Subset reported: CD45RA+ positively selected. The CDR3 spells CSASGAGTSAYNEQFF. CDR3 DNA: TGCAGCGCCTCCGGGGCCGGGACTAGCGCCTACAATGAGCAGTTCTTC.